A single TCR beta chain is shown here with its context. Its antigen is as yet unknown. CDR1 and CDR2 from the germline V gene are ENHRY and SYGVKD. CDR3 length: 13 residues. Trimming took off 10 bases at V and 0 bases at J, with 12 bases between the two ends. Assay: immunoSEQ multiplex PCR; the TCRdb copy retains only in-frame clones and omits some. The sample carries some 80,000 clones, 90% recorded once. This specimen belongs to a study of T cell responses to AZD1222 COVID-19 vaccine. Study results and caveats: Mapped onto spike, vaccine-associated CD4 TCRs spanned it and were dominant at 160-218 and 743-854. Donors were mostly white British, more females; clonal diversity possibly underestimated.

This TCR was sampled from an adult who received the AZD1222 COVID-19 vaccine. The input for sequencing was peripheral blood, taken 28 days after the second AZD1222 dose. This chain links TRBV10-3 with TRBJ1-1; D is ambiguous. The CDR3 here is CATCGELNTEAFF. The CDR3, as DNA: TGTGCCACCTGTGGAGAGCTGAACACTGAAGCTTTCTTT.